This T cell receptor (beta chain) was documented in a study of cytomegalovirus exposure and HLA in healthy donors. Whole-study findings and limits: Later work associated more than 15,000 TCR beta sequences with HLA alleles at 0.05 false discovery rate. Among TCR beta chains, those listed as cytomegalovirus-associated numbered about 160. Cytomegalovirus status was reportedly diagnosed by the classifier with high specificity and sensitivity.

PCR amplification relied on 60 Vbeta primers (plus 13 Jbeta primers). Clones were sequenced by immunoSEQ multiplex PCR, and TCRdb holds only the in-frame ones, with some missing. The sample gives under 110,000 clones, roughly four fifths of which show up once; over 9.5% is in the top ten. As concerns this clone: What it recognizes is unknown.

The ends were cut back, 10 bases at V and 4 bases at J, with 8 bases in the middle. The CDR3 is made up of 11 amino acids. The germline CDR1 and CDR2 sequences are MDHEN and SYDVKM. The origin of this receptor is a man aged 50 to 59 in good health and CMV-seronegative. Sequencing used PBMCs. V is TRBV28 and J is TRBJ1-5, with a tentative D call TRBD1 (5 bases). CDR3 sequence reads: CATQGNQPQHF. The CDR3 DNA reads as TGTGCCACCCAGGGTAATCAGCCCCAGCATTTT. Filled out from reference TRBV28 and TRBJ1-5, the complete variable domain reads DVKVTQSSRYLVKRTGEKVFLECVQDMDHENMFWYRQDPGLGLRLIYFSYDVKMKEKGDIPEGYSVSREKKERFSLILESASTNQTSMYLCATQGNQPQHFGDGTRLSIL.